This TCR beta chain comes out of a study of T cells in Graves' hyperthyroidism and ophthalmopathy. Points from the study as a whole: Ophthalmopathy cases were set apart from stable hyperthyroidism by a 13 V-J model. Ophthalmopathy, as predicted by the model, came a median 6.5 months after the prediction. Most clonotypes expanded in the thyroid (above 0.001) were also present in blood.

V gave up 3 bases and J gave up 7 bases; unmatched junction bases: 11. The CDR3 sequence is 16 residues long. Researchers amplified the TCR beta CDR3 regions from RNA transcripts. Primed by the HTBI set, a first-round RT-PCR was run on the TCR CDR3. TCRdb reprocessed the multiplex PCR reads via MiXCR and lists one record per CDR3 protein. Among 300,000 to 450,000 distinct CDR3 sequences, roughly 15% were seen once, and the ten largest hold 20%. This clonotype was seen at least ten times. Its target is unknown. The sample consisted of blood. The TCR comes from a woman in her 30s with Graves' ophthalmopathy. The chain links TRBV12-3 or TRBV12-4 to TRBJ1-5; 8 bases match TRBD1. The CDR3 loop is CASSFVGQGSWQPQHF. The CDR3 DNA sequence: TGTGCCAGCAGTTTTGTTGGACAGGGTAGTTGGCAGCCCCAGCATTTT.